This T cell receptor (beta chain) appears in the sequencing data of a study of cytomegalovirus exposure and HLA in healthy donors. Study as a whole: An earlier analysis identified approximately 120 million unique TCR beta sequences in some 170 million T cells. Researchers found that about 82% of around 400 genotyped donors fell within the Caucasian-associated ancestry cluster.

Researchers ran the PCR with 60 Vbeta and 13 Jbeta primers. As handled by the study authors: As a later analysis found, there were 80 million or so unique TCR beta chains, of which some 9.9 million were shared. The data were produced by immunoSEQ multiplex PCR, yet TCRdb's version contains in-frame clones alone and is incomplete. The V and J calls and clone size come from that table; D and trimming were worked out from the DNA. Of approximately 150,000 clones listed, 76% were seen once; the top ten hold approximately 3%. A word on this clone: What it binds is unknown.

The V segment lost 5 bases and the J segment 3 bases; nucleotides outside the gene matches: 5. This CDR3 has 15 residues. Germline V lookup: CDR1 MNHEY, CDR2 SMNVEV (reference sequence). Study conclusions and caveats: When presence/absence was analysed, sequencing depth was taken to be roughly uniform across donors.

Material for sequencing was PBMCs. This clonotype originated in a male donor in good health and CMV-seronegative. This sequence joins TRBV27 and TRBJ1-3; 9 nucleotides line up with TRBD1. For the CDR3, the DNA is TGTGCCAGCAGTAGGACAGGGGAGATTGGAAACACCATATATTTT. Protein sequence: CASSRTGEIGNTIYF.